These T cell receptor beta chains were read from a single sample in a study of blood T cell repertoires in COVID-19. Clones were sequenced by immunoSEQ multiplex PCR, and TCRdb holds only the in-frame ones, with some missing. The table lists some 160,000 clones, 65% to 85% of them singletons, with 5% in the top ten. Material: peripheral blood. Every receptor here comes from a woman in her forties or fifties with acute or convalescent COVID-19. Each CDR3 is given with its conserved first and last residue. A D gene is named only where the DNA matches it firmly. Rows may omit the clone size; those that give it use once, few, many or a size class.

D: -; J: TRBJ1-5; length: 11; size: -; V: TRBV12-3/TRBV12-4; DNA: TGTGCCAGCAGTTTGAGACAGCCCCAGCATTTT; CDR3: CASSLRQPQHF
D: TRBD1; J: TRBJ1-6; length: 13; size: -; V: TRBV24-1; DNA: TGTGCCACTCAGGGGGCGGATAATTCACCCCTCCACTTT; CDR3: CATQGADNSPLHF
D: -; J: TRBJ1-1; length: 15; size: -; V: TRBV2; DNA: TGTGCCAGCACTCTCCAAGGGGGAGGGGAAACTGAAGCTTTCTTT; CDR3: CASTLQGGGETEAFF
D: -; J: TRBJ1-6; length: 13; size: -; V: TRBV2; DNA: TGTGCCAGCAGTGATGTGAGGGATTCACCCCTCCACTTT; CDR3: CASSDVRDSPLHF
D: -; J: TRBJ2-1; length: 13; size: few; V: TRBV7-9; DNA: TGTGCCAGCAGCTTAGGCGCAAACAATGAGCAGTTCTTC; CDR3: CASSLGANNEQFF
D: TRBD2; J: TRBJ2-1; length: 15; size: -; V: TRBV27; DNA: TGTGCCAGCAGTTTATCTAGCGGGGGATACAATGAGCAGTTCTTC; CDR3: CASSLSSGGYNEQFF
D: TRBD1; J: TRBJ2-7; length: 15; size: -; V: TRBV7-3; DNA: TGTGCCAGCAGCCTAGGACAGGGGAGGTCCTACGAGCAGTACTTC; CDR3: CASSLGQGRSYEQYF
D: -; J: TRBJ2-1; length: 14; size: many; V: TRBV7-9; DNA: TGTGCCAGCAGCTTCGAGGGTTCCTACAATGAGCAGTTCTTC; CDR3: CASSFEGSYNEQFF
D: -; J: TRBJ2-3; length: 13; size: -; V: TRBV7-3; DNA: TGTGCCAGCAGCCCCCTGGCCTCAGATACGCAGTATTTT; CDR3: CASSPLASDTQYF
D: TRBD1; J: TRBJ1-2; length: 18; size: once; V: TRBV5-1; DNA: TGCGCCAGCAGCTTCCGGGACAGGGGGGTTACAAGGGACTATGGCTACACCTTC; CDR3: CASSFRDRGVTRDYGYTF
D: TRBD2; J: TRBJ2-5; length: 15; size: -; V: TRBV7-9; DNA: TGTGCCAGCAGCTTCTCTAGCGGGGGAAGTGAGACCCAGTACTTC; CDR3: CASSFSSGGSETQYF
D: -; J: TRBJ1-5; length: 13; size: -; V: TRBV7-2; DNA: TGTGCCAGCAGCTTCACCCAACAAGAGCCCCAGCATTTT; CDR3: CASSFTQQEPQHF
D: -; J: TRBJ2-5; length: 15; size: -; V: TRBV6-5; DNA: TGTGCCAGCAGCACAGGGAAAGGGGTCCAAGAGACCCAGTACTTC; CDR3: CASSTGKGVQETQYF
D: TRBD1; J: TRBJ2-6; length: 19; size: -; V: TRBV7-8; DNA: TGTGCCAGCAGCTTTATGTCTGGGACAGGGGTCTCTGGGGCCAACGTCCTGACTTTC; CDR3: CASSFMSGTGVSGANVLTF
D: -; J: TRBJ1-1; length: 15; size: -; V: TRBV19; DNA: TGTGCCAGTAGTATGCGGCGGACAATTGACTCAGAAGCTTTCTTT; CDR3: CASSMRRTIDSEAFF
D: TRBD1; J: TRBJ1-4; length: 15; size: once; V: TRBV5-4; DNA: TGTGCCAGCAGCTCCCCGGGACAGACTAATGAAAAACTGTTTTTT; CDR3: CASSSPGQTNEKLFF
D: -; J: TRBJ1-2; length: 11; size: -; V: TRBV6-5; DNA: TGTGCCAGCAGTTACGGGCTATTCTACACCTTC; CDR3: CASSYGLFYTF
D: TRBD1; J: TRBJ1-1; length: 14; size: -; V: TRBV6-2/TRBV6-3; DNA: TGTGCCAGCAGTTACACACGGACAGGAAATGAAGCTTTCTTT; CDR3: CASSYTRTGNEAFF
D: -; J: TRBJ1-4; length: 13; size: once; V: TRBV5-1; DNA: TGCGCCAGCAGCAGTTACAGCAGCGAAAAACTGTTTTTT; CDR3: CASSSYSSEKLFF
D: -; J: TRBJ1-6; length: 17; size: -; V: TRBV3-1/TRBV3-2; DNA: TGTGCCAGCAGCCAAGGGACATTAATCTGGGTGGGTTCACCCCTCCACTTT; CDR3: CASSQGTLIWVGSPLHF
D: TRBD2; J: TRBJ2-1; length: 18; size: -; V: TRBV3-1/TRBV3-2; DNA: TGTGCCAGCAGCCAAGACAGCGGGGGGGTACTATCCTACAATGAGCAGTTCTTC; CDR3: CASSQDSGGVLSYNEQFF
D: TRBD1; J: TRBJ1-1; length: 13; size: -; V: TRBV5-4; DNA: TGTGCCAGCAGGGGACAGTTGAACACTGAAGCTTTCTTT; CDR3: CASRGQLNTEAFF
D: TRBD1; J: TRBJ1-5; length: 16; size: -; V: TRBV4-2; DNA: TGTGCCAGCAGCCAGGGCGGGACAGGGATCAATCAGCCCCAGCATTTT; CDR3: CASSQGGTGINQPQHF
D: TRBD2; J: TRBJ2-1; length: 17; size: -; V: TRBV7-2; DNA: TGTGCCAGCAGCTTACAAATGACTAGCGGGTCGACAGGTGAGCAGTTCTTC; CDR3: CASSLQMTSGSTGEQFF
D: TRBD1; J: TRBJ1-6; length: 15; size: -; V: TRBV5-1; DNA: TGCGCCAGCAGTTTGGACAGGGCCTTTACTTCACCCCTCCACTTT; CDR3: CASSLDRAFTSPLHF
D: TRBD1; J: TRBJ1-3; length: 17; size: -; V: TRBV7-3; DNA: TGTGCCAGCAGCCCAACCGGGACAGGGGGCTCTGGAAACACCATATATTTT; CDR3: CASSPTGTGGSGNTIYF
D: TRBD1; J: TRBJ1-1; length: 14; size: -; V: TRBV6-5; DNA: TGTGCCAGCAGAACCGGGACAGGGGTTCCTGAAGCTTTCTTT; CDR3: CASRTGTGVPEAFF
D: TRBD2; J: TRBJ2-4; length: 17; size: -; V: TRBV6-1; DNA: TGTGCCAGCAGTGAACACGGGGCTAGCGGGGGCCCAGGCATTCAGTACTTC; CDR3: CASSEHGASGGPGIQYF
D: TRBD1; J: TRBJ1-1; length: 12; size: -; V: TRBV30; DNA: TGTGCCTGGGACAGGGGGAACACTGAAGCTTTCTTT; CDR3: CAWDRGNTEAFF
D: -; J: TRBJ2-1; length: 14; size: -; V: TRBV3-1/TRBV3-2; DNA: TGTGCCAGCAGCCAGCATCAGACTGACAATGAGCAGTTCTTC; CDR3: CASSQHQTDNEQFF
D: -; J: TRBJ1-6; length: 15; size: -; V: TRBV6-5; DNA: TGTGCCAGCAAGCCGAGGAGCTCCTATAATTCACCCCTCCACTTT; CDR3: CASKPRSSYNSPLHF
D: TRBD2; J: TRBJ2-3; length: 13; size: -; V: TRBV7-2; DNA: TGTGCCAGCGGCGGGGGGGCAACAGATACGCAGTATTTT; CDR3: CASGGGATDTQYF
D: TRBD1; J: TRBJ1-2; length: 13; size: -; V: TRBV12-3/TRBV12-4; DNA: TGTGCCAGCAGCACGGGGACAGGGGGTGGCTACACCTTC; CDR3: CASSTGTGGGYTF
D: -; J: TRBJ1-2; length: 13; size: few; V: TRBV19; DNA: TGTGCCAGCGCGGGACCGGGGATCTATGGCTACACCTTC; CDR3: CASAGPGIYGYTF
D: TRBD1; J: TRBJ1-2; length: 16; size: -; V: TRBV7-9; DNA: TGTGCCAGCAGCTTATCTGGACAGGCTGGTAACTATGGCTACACCTTC; CDR3: CASSLSGQAGNYGYTF
D: -; J: TRBJ1-2; length: 12; size: -; V: TRBV28; DNA: TGTGCCAGCAGTCCCCAAAACTATGGCTACACCTTC; CDR3: CASSPQNYGYTF
D: -; J: TRBJ2-5; length: 16; size: -; V: TRBV5-4; DNA: TGTGCCAGCAGCTTGGGGCAGGGCGCTGCTCAAGAGACCCAGTACTTC; CDR3: CASSLGQGAAQETQYF
D: -; J: TRBJ1-1; length: 18; size: -; V: TRBV3-1/TRBV3-2; DNA: TGTGCCAGCAGCCAAGATCTTGTCGGGACAAATGGGGACACTGAAGCTTTCTTT; CDR3: CASSQDLVGTNGDTEAFF
D: TRBD1; J: TRBJ1-1; length: 15; size: -; V: TRBV6-2/TRBV6-3; DNA: TGTGCCAGCAGTTACCGGGGACAGGGAAACACTGAAGCTTTCTTT; CDR3: CASSYRGQGNTEAFF
D: TRBD1; J: TRBJ2-5; length: 13; size: once; V: TRBV28; DNA: TGTGCCAGCAGTTCGGGACAGCAAGAGACCCAGTACTTC; CDR3: CASSSGQQETQYF
D: TRBD1; J: TRBJ1-4; length: 16; size: -; V: TRBV27; DNA: TGTGCCAGCAGATCATGGACCGGGACAGGGGATGAAAAACTGTTTTTT; CDR3: CASRSWTGTGDEKLFF
D: TRBD1; J: TRBJ2-6; length: 17; size: -; V: TRBV7-9; DNA: TGTGCCAGCAGCTCTGGACAGGTCGCCTGGGGGGCCAACGTCCTGACTTTC; CDR3: CASSSGQVAWGANVLTF
D: TRBD2; J: TRBJ2-7; length: 14; size: -; V: TRBV10-3; DNA: TGTGCCATCGGGAGGGGCGGACAAGGCTACGAGCAGTACTTC; CDR3: CAIGRGGQGYEQYF
D: -; J: TRBJ2-7; length: 13; size: -; V: TRBV7-2; DNA: TGTGCCAGCAGCCTCGGGGTGGGCTACGAGCAGTACTTC; CDR3: CASSLGVGYEQYF
D: TRBD1; J: TRBJ1-2; length: 14; size: -; V: TRBV27; DNA: TGTGCCAGCAGCTCGGGTGGGACAGACTATGGCTACACCTTC; CDR3: CASSSGGTDYGYTF
D: -; J: TRBJ1-5; length: 15; size: -; V: TRBV7-2; DNA: TGTGCCAGCAGCTTAGGTGTCGGAGACGATGGGCCCCAGCATTTT; CDR3: CASSLGVGDDGPQHF
D: -; J: TRBJ1-2; length: 13; size: -; V: TRBV5-6; DNA: TGTGCCAGCAGCTTGGACTGGGCAGCTGGCTACACCTTC; CDR3: CASSLDWAAGYTF
D: -; J: TRBJ1-2; length: 10; size: -; V: TRBV19; DNA: TGTGCCAGCAGAGGGGGTGGCTACACCTTC; CDR3: CASRGGGYTF
D: -; J: TRBJ1-1; length: 14; size: once; V: TRBV4-1; DNA: TGCGCCAGCAGCCAGGCTTCCACATGGACTGAAGCTTTCTTT; CDR3: CASSQASTWTEAFF
D: TRBD1; J: TRBJ1-5; length: 15; size: -; V: TRBV6-5; DNA: TGTGCCAGCAGCGCGGGACAGGGAGGCAATCAGCCCCAGCATTTT; CDR3: CASSAGQGGNQPQHF
D: TRBD1; J: TRBJ2-7; length: 14; size: -; V: TRBV18; DNA: TGTGCCAGCTCCTCCGGGACAGGGGATTACGAGCAGTACTTC; CDR3: CASSSGTGDYEQYF
D: -; J: TRBJ1-1; length: 13; size: -; V: TRBV7-9; DNA: TGTGCCAGCAGCCTGCCAGGGGCCACTGAAGCTTTCTTT; CDR3: CASSLPGATEAFF
D: -; J: TRBJ2-3; length: 15; size: -; V: TRBV6-2/TRBV6-3; DNA: TGTGCCAGCAGTAGCCCGGGACACGTCACAGATACGCAGTATTTT; CDR3: CASSSPGHVTDTQYF
D: TRBD1; J: TRBJ1-2; length: 13; size: once; V: TRBV7-9; DNA: TGTGCCAGCAGCGACAGGGTTAGCTATGGCTACACCTTC; CDR3: CASSDRVSYGYTF
D: -; J: TRBJ2-5; length: 17; size: -; V: TRBV6-2/TRBV6-3; DNA: TGTGCCAGCAGTCCCGGGAAACAAGGGGACAATCAGGAGACCCAGTACTTC; CDR3: CASSPGKQGDNQETQYF
D: TRBD2; J: TRBJ2-1; length: 14; size: -; V: TRBV7-2; DNA: TGTGCCAGTAGGCTAGCGGGGGCAGTGGATGAGCAGTTCTTC; CDR3: CASRLAGAVDEQFF
D: TRBD1; J: TRBJ1-2; length: 16; size: -; V: TRBV7-9; DNA: TGTGCCAGCAGCTCCTCAAACGGACAGGCGGTCTATGGCTACACCTTC; CDR3: CASSSSNGQAVYGYTF
D: -; J: TRBJ1-2; length: 14; size: -; V: TRBV29-1; DNA: TGCAGCGCTGAGTTCAGGGAGGGTAACTATGGCTACACCTTC; CDR3: CSAEFREGNYGYTF